The 4 T cell receptor beta chains below were found in one sample sequenced in a study of blood T cell repertoires in COVID-19. The protocol was immunoSEQ multiplex PCR, while the TCRdb copy is restricted to in-frame clones and leaves out a portion. The sample has 200,000 to 300,000 clones, about 83% seen once. The sample comprised peripheral blood. The source of these receptors is a man between 50 and 59 years old with acute or convalescent COVID-19.

This clone showed up just a few times. J is TRBJ2-2 and V is TRBV28, with D unresolved. The V gene's germline CDR1 is MDHEN and CDR2 SYDVKM. V shed 7 bases and J shed 5 bases, with 5 bases lying between them. The CDR3 is made up of 11 amino acids. The CDR3 protein is CASTLTGELFF. The CDR3 DNA sequence: TGTGCCAGCACCCTAACCGGGGAGCTGTTTTTT.

This clone was seen more than once but under ten times. The chain employs TRBV23-1 and TRBJ2-5; 9 nucleotides align to TRBD1. TRBV23-1 is designated an ORF whose function remains uncertain. This CDR3 comprises 17 residues. Unmatched junction bases numbered 8, after V lost 2 bases and J lost 1 base. CDR3 bases: TGCGCCAGCAGTCAAGTCACGACAGGGGGGTTCCAAGAGACCCAGTACTTC. Protein product: CASSQVTTGGFQETQYF.

The chain links TRBV9 to TRBJ2-1; TRBD2 agrees at 8 bases. Looked up from germline, CDR1 is SGDLS and CDR2 is YYNGEE. The CDR3 is made up of 15 amino acids. V dropped 2 bases and J dropped 6; count of bases not matched to a gene: 7. CDR3 DNA sequence: TGTGCCAGCAGCGTTCTCGCGGGAGGATTCAATGAGCAGTTCTTC. Protein sequence: CASSVLAGGFNEQFF.

This CDR3 is CATSRVTGTRRYEQYF. The CDR3 DNA follows: TGTGCCACCAGCAGAGTCACGGGGACTAGAAGGTACGAGCAGTACTTC. This chain joins TRBV15 and TRBJ2-7, with 8 bases matching TRBD2. The CDR3 contains 16 residues. V shed 1 base, J shed 4 bases, and the junction held 9 bases outside the gene matches. Looked up from germline, CDR1 is LNHNV and CDR2 is YYDKDF (reference sequence).